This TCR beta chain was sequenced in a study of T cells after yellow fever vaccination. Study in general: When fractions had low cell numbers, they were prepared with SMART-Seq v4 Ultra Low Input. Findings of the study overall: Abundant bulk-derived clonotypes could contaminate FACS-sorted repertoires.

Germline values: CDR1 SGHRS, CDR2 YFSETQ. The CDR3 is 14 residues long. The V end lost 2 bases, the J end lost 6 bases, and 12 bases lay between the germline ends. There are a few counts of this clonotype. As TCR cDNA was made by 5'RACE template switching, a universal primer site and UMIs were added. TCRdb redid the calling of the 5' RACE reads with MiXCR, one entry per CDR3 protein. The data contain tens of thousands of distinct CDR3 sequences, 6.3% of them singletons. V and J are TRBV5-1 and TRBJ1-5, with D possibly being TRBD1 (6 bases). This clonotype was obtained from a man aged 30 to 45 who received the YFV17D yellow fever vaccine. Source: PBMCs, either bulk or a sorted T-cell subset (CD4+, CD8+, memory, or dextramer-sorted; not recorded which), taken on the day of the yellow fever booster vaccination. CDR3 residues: CASSLGQGIQPQHF. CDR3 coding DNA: TGCGCCAGCAGCTTAGGGCAGGGGATTCAGCCCCAGCATTTT. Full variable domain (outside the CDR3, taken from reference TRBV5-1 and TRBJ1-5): KAGVTQTPRYLIKTRGQQVTLSCSPISGHRSVSWYQQTPGQGLQFLFEYFSETQRNKGNFPGRFSGRQFSNSRSEMNVSTLELGDSALYLCASSLGQGIQPQHFGDGTRLSIL.